The clone carrying this T cell receptor beta chain appeared many times. Researchers amplified the TCR beta CDR3 regions from RNA transcripts. First-round RT-PCR targeting the TCR CDR3 was performed with the HTBI primer set. TCRdb processed the multiplex PCR reads anew with MiXCR; each CDR3 protein has one entry. The data hold fewer than 500,000 distinct CDR3 sequences, with roughly 14% observed a single time. The CDR3 extends over 8 amino acids. Looked up from germline, CDR1 is MNHEY and CDR2 is SMNVEV (reference sequence). The germline V and J ends were trimmed by 9 bases and 10 bases, with 1 base remaining between them. This entry is derived from a study of T cells in Graves' hyperthyroidism and ophthalmopathy. Together with thyroid ultrasound, orbital computed tomography, serum thyroxine and TRAb, clinical symptoms were used for diagnoses. PBMCs were sourced from more than 9 ml fresh peripheral blood.

The sample was blood. The gene calls are TRBV27 and TRBJ1-6; D is unclear. This clonotype originated in a woman between 25 and 40 years old with Graves' ophthalmopathy. CDR3 DNA sequence: TGTGCCAGGTCACCCCTCCACTTT. This translates into CARSPLHF.